One T cell receptor (beta chain) is described in this entry. Antigen specificity is unknown. This CDR3 contains 17 residues. J lost 4 bases, V lost 1 base, and 7 bases had no gene match. Germline CDR1 reads LNHDA; CDR2 reads SQIVND (reference sequence). The data originate from a study of cytomegalovirus exposure and HLA in healthy donors. Study details: Across more than 350 genotyped donors, around 80% landed in the Caucasian-associated ancestry cluster.

The study ran its PCR with 60 Vbeta and 13 Jbeta primers. Sequencing was performed with immunoSEQ multiplex PCR; in TCRdb, only in-frame clones are kept and a portion is missing. There are over 80,000 clones in the sample; approximately 83% occur only once, and 3% to 4% lies in the top ten. Overall study findings and caveats: Within an earlier analysis, most TCR beta V segments proved productive either about 87% or about 30% of the time. According to reports, the classifier identified cytomegalovirus status with high specificity and sensitivity. It was assumed in the presence/absence analyses that sequencing depth was roughly uniform across donors.

The receptor was isolated from a middle-aged man in good health and CMV-seronegative. Sequencing was carried out using PBMCs. The V and J genes are TRBV19 and TRBJ2-3; 11 nucleotides match TRBD2. In DNA form, the CDR3 reads TGTGCCAGTAGTATAGGGTGGGGGACTAGCGGTCCAGATACGCAGTATTTT. Protein product: CASSIGWGTSGPDTQYF.